Sequencing of this T cell receptor (beta chain) was carried out in a study of cytomegalovirus exposure and HLA in healthy donors. This PCR relied on a set of 60 Vbeta primers and 13 Jbeta primers. Produced via immunoSEQ multiplex PCR; TCRdb's table is partial and in-frame only. The profile shows approximately 150,000 clones, 60% to 80% of them singletons. In germline, CDR1 is SEHNR, CDR2 FQNEAQ (reference sequence). V gave up 0 bases and J gave up 5 bases, with 9 bases separating them. This CDR3 is 14 amino acids long. For this clone: Its antigen is as yet unknown.

Study-wide points: Reportedly, diagnosis of cytomegalovirus status by the classifier showed high specificity and sensitivity.

This chain links TRBV7-9 with TRBJ2-3; possible D gene TRBD2, 5 bases. The source of this sequence is a woman between 40 and 55 years old in good health and CMV-seropositive. Sequenced sample: PBMCs. The CDR3: CASSLARTLDTQYF. In nucleotides, the CDR3 is TGTGCCAGCAGCTTAGCGCGGACTCTAGATACGCAGTATTTT.